A single sample is the source of the 27 T cell receptor beta chains below, sequenced in a study of T cell responses to AZD1222 COVID-19 vaccine. Libraries were prepared by immunoSEQ multiplex PCR; TCRdb keeps only in-frame clonotypes and omits some of them. The repertoire holds 200,000 or so clones, with 85% to 95% as singletons. Specimen: peripheral blood, collected on day 0 of AZD1222 vaccination. These receptor sequences come from an adult in good health.

This clone was detected only once. The V and J genes are TRBV7-3 and TRBJ2-7, with 9 bases that match TRBD2. CDR3 size: 16 residues. Germline-derived CDR1 and CDR2 are SGHTA and FQGTGA. Losses at the gene ends were 5 bases for V and 3 bases for J; bases not matched to a gene: 11. Here the CDR3 DNA reads TGTGCCAGCAGCCAACAGTCTAGCGGGACCCACTACGAGCAGTACTTC. Translation gives CASSQQSSGTHYEQYF.

V usage is TRBV5-1 and J usage is TRBJ2-3; 8 bases line up with TRBD2. Germline V gene lookup returns CDR1 SGHRS and CDR2 YFSETQ. The CDR3 is 14 residues long. Trimming at V came to 6 bases and at J to 4 bases, leaving 7 bases not matched to a gene. Here the CDR3 DNA reads TGCGCCAGCACGGGACTAGGGGTTTCAGATACGCAGTATTTT. It yields the protein CASTGLGVSDTQYF. Together with reference TRBV5-1 and TRBJ2-3, the CDR3 gives the full variable domain: KAGVTQTPRYLIKTRGQQVTLSCSPISGHRSVSWYQQTPGQGLQFLFEYFSETQRNKGNFPGRFSGRQFSNSRSEMNVSTLELGDSALYLCASTGLGVSDTQYFGPGTRLTVL.

Only one count was recorded for this clone. The V and J genes are TRBV7-3 and TRBJ2-3; tentatively, D is TRBD2 (6 bases). The CDR3 runs 18 residues. The germline CDR1 and CDR2 sequences are SGHTA and FQGTGA. V lost 1 base, J lost 2 bases, and 19 bases lay in between. Here the CDR3 reads CASSLIGRRAGITDTQYF. In DNA, the CDR3 is TGTGCCAGCAGCTTAATAGGGCGTCGAGCGGGTATCACAGATACGCAGTATTTT.

The chain has TRBV3-1 (or the pseudogene TRBV3-2) and TRBJ2-2; D is perhaps TRBD2 (6 bases). V was cut by 3 bases and J by 9 bases, with 14 bases left in between. Germline CDR1 LGHDT, CDR2 YNNKEL (reference sequence). There are 14 residues in the CDR3. In nucleotides, the CDR3 is TGTGCCAGCAGCCACGGGAGTTCGGGGCGGGAGCTGTTTTTT. Translated: CASSHGSSGRELFF.

This clone was seen once. This chain links TRBV27 with TRBJ1-5, with D perhaps TRBD1 (5 bases). Germline V gene lookup returns CDR1 MNHEY and CDR2 SMNVEV (reference sequence). V was pared by 3 bases and J by 3 bases, with 18 bases between. The CDR3 spans 17 residues. The CDR3 DNA reads TGTGCCAGCAGTTTTTCCAGGGTTAACAGCCCCAATCAGCCCCAGCATTTT. As protein: CASSFSRVNSPNQPQHF.

The V and J genes are TRBV28 and TRBJ1-5; D is ambiguous. Germline V CDR1 and CDR2: MDHEN, SYDVKM. The CDR3 has 13 amino acids. Trimming left V 5 bases short and J 5 bases short, with 10 bases between. The CDR3: CASSRRPDQPQHF. CDR3 nucleotide sequence: TGTGCCAGCAGTCGCCGTCCGGATCAGCCCCAGCATTTT. Full variable domain (outside the CDR3, taken from reference TRBV28 and TRBJ1-5): DVKVTQSSRYLVKRTGEKVFLECVQDMDHENMFWYRQDPGLGLRLIYFSYDVKMKEKGDIPEGYSVSREKKERFSLILESASTNQTSMYLCASSRRPDQPQHFGDGTRLSIL.

The V and J genes are TRBV21-1 and TRBJ2-7. TRBV21-1 is listed as a pseudogene. The CDR3 contains 10 residues. DNA for the CDR3: TGTGCCAGCAGGCCCTACGAGCAGTACTTC. The encoded protein is CASRPYEQYF.

The table lists this clone with a count of one. This chain joins TRBV6-5 and TRBJ1-3; D perhaps matches TRBD1 (6 bases). Germline lookup yields CDR1 MNHEY and CDR2 SVGAGI. The CDR3 runs 15 residues. Deletions cut 6 bases from V and 4 bases from J, with 16 bases between. DNA of the CDR3: TGTGCCAGCAGCGCCTCCGGGACACTGGGAAACACCATATATTTT. Translation gives CASSASGTLGNTIYF.

This rearrangement joins TRBV28 to TRBJ2-7; 8 nucleotides line up with TRBD1. The CDR3 consists of 16 residues. V dropped 4 bases and J dropped 4; count of bases not matched to a gene: 12. CDR1 and CDR2 from the germline V gene are MDHEN and SYDVKM. DNA of the CDR3: TGTGCCAGCAGTTCCCGTGGCAGGGGGCTATGGTACGAGCAGTACTTC. Translation gives CASSSRGRGLWYEQYF.

The J gene is TRBJ2-7, the V gene TRBV21-1; the table's D call TRBD2 went unverified against the DNA. TRBV21-1 corresponds to a pseudogene. The length of the CDR3 is 16 residues. The CDR3 nucleotides read TGTGCCAGCAGCAAAGCGGGACTAGCGGGAGTAGGGGGGCAGTACTTC. Amino acids: CASSKAGLAGVGGQYF.

This clone is a singleton in its sample. This rearrangement joins TRBV28 to TRBJ1-3; D unresolved. There are 17 residues in the CDR3. Trimming left V 6 bases short and J 0 bases short, with 18 bases between. CDR1 and CDR2 from the germline V gene are MDHEN and SYDVKM. The CDR3 DNA follows: TGTGCCAGCAGAAGACAAACGGACTGGAGCTCTGGAAACACCATATATTTT. Amino acid sequence: CASRRQTDWSSGNTIYF.

The CDR3 coding sequence is TGTGCCAGCAATAGCAGGGACAGGGGGCATTCACCCCTCCACTTT. This sequence encodes CASNSRDRGHSPLHF. V gene TRBV2 combines with J gene TRBJ1-6; 12 nucleotides align to TRBD1. Per the germline V gene, CDR1 is SNHLY and CDR2 is FYNNEI. The CDR3 length is 15 residues. V gave up 7 bases and J gave up 8 bases; unmatched junction bases: 6. Looking up the rest from reference TRBV2 and TRBJ1-6 gives the full variable domain: EPEVTQTPSHQVTQMGQEVILRCVPISNHLYFYWYRQILGQKVEFLVSFYNNEISEKSEIFDDQFSVERPDGSNFTLKIRSTKLEDSAMYFCASNSRDRGHSPLHFGNGTRLTVT.

The rearrangement links TRBV5-1 to TRBJ1-2; no reliable D call. This CDR3 has 14 amino acids. Germline V gives CDR1 SGHRS, CDR2 YFSETQ. Trimming left V 0 bases short and J 6 bases short, with 12 bases between. In DNA form, the CDR3 reads TGCGCCAGCAGCTTGGAATGGCTTGCCCATGGCTACACCTTC. As protein: CASSLEWLAHGYTF.

This chain links TRBV5-1 with TRBJ2-1, with a possible D match to TRBD1 (6 bases). In germline, CDR1 is SGHRS, CDR2 YFSETQ. The CDR3 sequence is 15 residues long. V dropped 4 bases and J dropped 8 bases, with 19 bases sitting between them. The CDR3 reads CASSSRQDGVHEQFF. The DNA for the CDR3 is TGCGCCAGCAGCAGCAGACAGGACGGGGTTCATGAGCAGTTCTTC.

The chain links TRBV27 to TRBJ2-3; D is perhaps TRBD1 (5 bases). This CDR3 contains 17 residues. V was clipped by 0 bases and J by 0 bases, with 13 bases between them. Germline values: CDR1 MNHEY, CDR2 SMNVEV (reference sequence). The CDR3 DNA sequence: TGTGCCAGCAGTTTATCGCCGGCAGGGCAAAGCACAGATACGCAGTATTTT. Its translation: CASSLSPAGQSTDTQYF.

The rearrangement uses TRBV29-1 and TRBJ1-2; no firm D call. Germline CDR1 SQVTM, CDR2 ANQGSEA. The CDR3 runs 13 residues. V was pared by 3 bases and J by 3 bases, with 11 bases between. CDR3 coding DNA: TGCAGCGTTGATTCCCCGGGGTACTATGGCTACACCTTC. Its translation: CSVDSPGYYGYTF.

The CDR3 region has the DNA TGTGCCAGTAAGGTATCGGGAGCGGGTACAGATACGCAGTATTTT. Its protein is CASKVSGAGTDTQYF. V and J are TRBV19 and TRBJ2-3, with D possibly matching TRBD2 (6 bases). V was shortened by 7 bases and J by 3 bases, with 17 bases between the two germline ends. The CDR3 runs to 15 residues. Germline CDR1 LNHDA, CDR2 SQIVND (reference sequence).

The gene calls are TRBV3-1 (or the pseudogene TRBV3-2) and TRBJ2-7, with TRBD1 identical over 8 bases. Germline CDR1 and CDR2: LGHDT and YNNKEL (reference sequence). There are 17 residues in the CDR3. Trimming removed 4 bases from V and 0 bases from J; junction bases left unmatched: 11. DNA for the CDR3: TGTGCCAGCAGCCGCGGACAGGGAGCGGCAAGCTCCTACGAGCAGTACTTC. Translation: CASSRGQGAASSYEQYF.

The chain couples TRBV5-1 to TRBJ2-7; D possibly corresponds to TRBD1 (5 bases). The CDR3 length is 16 residues. The V end was cut by 0 bases, the J end by 2 bases, with 15 bases between. Germline CDR1 is SGHRS and CDR2 is YFSETQ. Here the CDR3 reads CASSLGGRGTTYEQYF. CDR3 nucleotides: TGCGCCAGCAGCTTGGGCGGTAGGGGAACAACCTACGAGCAGTACTTC.

This clone was detected only once. J is TRBJ2-1 and V is TRBV28, with D unclear. Germline assignment: CDR1 MDHEN and CDR2 SYDVKM. V was shortened by 4 bases and J by 9 bases, with 13 bases between the two germline ends. The CDR3 has 13 amino acids. CDR3 residues: CASSSPLWLEQFF. CDR3 sequence (DNA): TGTGCCAGCAGTTCCCCTCTTTGGCTTGAGCAGTTCTTC.

The V call is TRBV28, the J call TRBJ1-2; 9 bases fit TRBD1. In germline, CDR1 is MDHEN, CDR2 SYDVKM. CDR3 length equals 13 residues. Losses at the gene ends were 1 base for V and 8 bases for J; bases not matched to a gene: 2. For the CDR3, the DNA is TGTGCCAGCAGTTTATACAGGGGGCACGGCTACACCTTC. It encodes CASSLYRGHGYTF.

The chain couples TRBV20-1 to TRBJ2-7; D unresolved. CDR3 size: 11 residues. V dropped 6 bases and J dropped 3 bases, with 9 bases sitting between them. CDR1 and CDR2 (germline): DFQATT, SNEGSKA (reference sequence). The CDR3, as DNA: TGCAGTGCAACCGAGGTCTACGAGCAGTACTTC. It encodes CSATEVYEQYF.

The rearrangement joins TRBV10-3 to TRBJ2-3; 8 positions agree with TRBD1. The CDR3 is 15 amino acids. Germline V lookup: CDR1 ENHRY, CDR2 SYGVKD. The V and J ends lost 4 bases and 2 bases, in that order; junction bases with no gene match: 5. DNA of the CDR3: TGTGCCATCAGTGGTGACAGGGGATACACAGATACGCAGTATTTT. This translates into CAISGDRGYTDTQYF.

The chain joins TRBV5-1 to TRBJ1-1; 7 bases are shared with TRBD1. Germline CDR1 is SGHRS and CDR2 is YFSETQ. V trimming: 4 bases; J trimming: 8 bases; junction bases outside the gene matches: 11. The CDR3 runs to 14 residues. The CDR3 nucleotides read TGCGCCAGCAGCAGGTCACCGGGACAGCAAGAAGCTTTCTTT. Amino acid sequence: CASSRSPGQQEAFF.

V is TRBV30 and J is TRBJ1-2; D is unclear. Per the germline V gene, CDR1 is GTSNPN and CDR2 is SVGIG (reference sequence). The CDR3 covers 14 residues. Between the trimmed V and J ends, which lost 2 bases and 2 bases, there was a span of 12 bases. The CDR3 protein is CAWSILQENYGYTF. The CDR3 DNA is TGTGCCTGGAGTATCCTGCAGGAGAACTATGGCTACACCTTC.

This clone was counted once. The chain joins TRBV7-2 to TRBJ2-7; 8 bases fit TRBD1. The germline V gene has CDR1 SGHTA and CDR2 FQGNSA. This CDR3 has 14 amino acids. With V trimmed by 5 bases and J by 0 bases, 3 bases remained unmatched. CDR3 DNA sequence: TGTGCCAGCAGCCTGGACAGGGTCTCCTACGAGCAGTACTTC. Translating gives CASSLDRVSYEQYF. The full variable domain, its missing parts supplied by reference TRBV7-2 and TRBJ2-7, is GAGVSQSPSNKVTEKGKDVELRCDPISGHTALYWYRQSLGQGLEFLIYFQGNSAPDKSGLPSDRFSAERTGGSVSTLTIQRTQQEDSAVYLCASSLDRVSYEQYFGPGTRLTVT.

This clone came up a few times. This rearrangement joins TRBV6-5 to TRBJ2-1; no firm D call. This CDR3 spans 11 amino acids. The V gene's germline CDR1 is MNHEY and CDR2 SVGAGI. The ends were cut back, 8 bases at V and 3 bases at J, with 5 bases in the middle. This chain's CDR3 is CASLSYNEQFF. CDR3 coding DNA: TGTGCCAGCCTTAGCTACAATGAGCAGTTCTTC.